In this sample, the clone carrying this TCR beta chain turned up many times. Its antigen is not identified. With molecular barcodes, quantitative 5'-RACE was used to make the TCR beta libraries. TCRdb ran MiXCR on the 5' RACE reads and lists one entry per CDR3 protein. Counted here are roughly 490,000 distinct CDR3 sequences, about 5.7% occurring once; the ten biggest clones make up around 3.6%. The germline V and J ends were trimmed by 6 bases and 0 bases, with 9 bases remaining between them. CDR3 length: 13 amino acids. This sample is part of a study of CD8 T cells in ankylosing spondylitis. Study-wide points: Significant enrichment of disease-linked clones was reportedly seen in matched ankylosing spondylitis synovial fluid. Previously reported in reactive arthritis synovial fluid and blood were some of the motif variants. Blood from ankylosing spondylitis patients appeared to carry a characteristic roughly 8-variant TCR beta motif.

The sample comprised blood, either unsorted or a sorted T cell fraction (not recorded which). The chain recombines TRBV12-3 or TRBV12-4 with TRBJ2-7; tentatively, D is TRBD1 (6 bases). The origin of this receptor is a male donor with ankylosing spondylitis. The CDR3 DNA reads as TGTGCCAGCAGGGCGACAGGCTCCTACGAGCAGTACTTC. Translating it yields CASRATGSYEQYF.